This T cell receptor beta chain was retrieved from a study of T cell responses to AZD1222 COVID-19 vaccine. Findings and caveats of the study: Donors in the cohort were predominantly white British and more often female, and clonal diversity was possibly underestimated.

This clone appeared a single time. The target antigen is unknown. CDR1 is MNHEY and CDR2 is SMNVEV in the germline V gene (reference sequence). CDR3 length: 14 residues. Unmatched junction bases numbered 9, after V lost 5 bases and J lost 6 bases. The protocol was immunoSEQ multiplex PCR, while the TCRdb copy is restricted to in-frame clones and leaves out a portion. The repertoire consists of over 130,000 clones, with roughly 92% occurring once and the leading ten covering more than 5%. This chain links TRBV27 with TRBJ1-2; TRBD1 aligns across 7 bases. Sequencing used peripheral blood, obtained on day 0 of AZD1222 vaccination. The receptor's source is an adult in good health. CDR3 loop: CASSPLGGGDGYTF. The CDR3 DNA sequence: TGTGCCAGCAGTCCCCTAGGGGGCGGGGATGGCTACACCTTC.